This entry lists 16 T cell receptor beta chains sequenced from one sample in a study of blood T cell repertoires in COVID-19. Clones were read by immunoSEQ multiplex PCR, and TCRdb kept only the in-frame ones, dropping some. This table holds tens of thousands of clones, around 85% found once. The sequencing input was peripheral blood. These receptor sequences come from a man between 65 and 85 years old with active COVID-19.

V and J are TRBV5-5 and TRBJ2-1, with TRBD2 identical over 11 bases. The V and J ends lost 3 bases and 0 bases, in that order; junction bases with no gene match: 5. The CDR3 is 17 amino acids. CDR1 and CDR2 from the germline V gene are SGHKS and YYEKEE (reference sequence). CDR3 region: CASSWGGTSGSYNEQFF. CDR3 bases: TGTGCCAGCAGCTGGGGCGGGACTAGCGGCTCCTACAATGAGCAGTTCTTC. Full variable domain (remainder filled in from reference TRBV5-5 and TRBJ2-1): DAGVTQSPTHLIKTRGQQVTLRCSPISGHKSVSWYQQVLGQGPQFIFQYYEKEERGRGNFPDRFSARQFPNYSSELNVNALLLGDSALYLCASSWGGTSGSYNEQFFGPGTRLTVL.

This clone was found once. The gene calls are TRBV7-3 and TRBJ1-3; D ambiguous. V gave up 8 bases and J gave up 4 bases, with 12 bases separating them. The CDR3 is 13 residues long. Germline V lookup: CDR1 SGHTA, CDR2 FQGTGA. CDR3 amino acids: CASGDPGGNTIYF. The CDR3 nucleotides read TGTGCCAGCGGAGACCCCGGGGGAAACACCATATATTTT.

This clone appeared a single time. This sequence joins TRBV4-2 and TRBJ2-3; the match to TRBD2 covers 14 bases. The CDR3 is 17 residues long. Germline V CDR1 and CDR2: LGHNA, YNFKEQ. The junction had 4 bases not matched to a gene; V was cut back by 2 bases and J by 3 bases. The CDR3 loop reads CASSQMTSGRATDTQYF. The CDR3, as DNA: TGTGCCAGCAGCCAAATGACTAGCGGGAGGGCGACAGATACGCAGTATTTT.

V and J are TRBV30 and TRBJ2-5; tentative D call: TRBD2 (5 bases). Germline V gene lookup returns CDR1 GTSNPN and CDR2 SVGIG (reference sequence). V lost 5 bases to trimming and J lost 4 bases, with 14 bases between them. This CDR3 is built from 13 residues. CDR3 region: CAWSRGSGETQYF. As DNA, the CDR3 is TGTGCCTGGTCAAGAGGGTCCGGAGAGACCCAGTACTTC.

The V call is TRBV5-1, the J call TRBJ2-2; a possible D gene is TRBD2 (5 bases). The CDR3 runs 14 residues. The germline V gene encodes CDR1 SGHRS and CDR2 YFSETQ. V was trimmed by 7 bases and J by 2 bases, leaving 12 bases between them. The CDR3 spells CASGYGINTGELFF. The CDR3 coding sequence is TGCGCCAGCGGATACGGGATTAACACCGGGGAGCTGTTTTTT.

This sequence joins TRBV18 and TRBJ2-3; 11 nucleotides line up with TRBD2. Unmatched junction bases numbered 2, after V lost 0 bases and J lost 0 bases. Per germline, CDR1 KGHSH and CDR2 LQKENI. The CDR3 consists of 17 residues. In DNA form, the CDR3 reads TGTGCCAGCTCACCACCGGGACTAGCGGAAAGCACAGATACGCAGTATTTT. This codes for CASSPPGLAESTDTQYF. The full variable domain, its missing parts supplied by reference TRBV18 and TRBJ2-3, is NAGVMQNPRHLVRRRGQEARLRCSPMKGHSHVYWYRQLPEEGLKFMVYLQKENIIDESGMPKERFSAEFPKEGPSILRIQQVVRGDSAAYFCASSPPGLAESTDTQYFGPGTRLTVL.

The chain couples TRBV7-3 to TRBJ2-1, with 12 bases fitting TRBD2. The CDR3 covers 13 residues. V dropped 5 bases and J dropped 8; count of bases not matched to a gene: 1. CDR1 and CDR2 from the germline V gene are SGHTA and FQGTGA. In DNA, the CDR3 is TGTGCCAGCAGCCGGACTAGCGGGGATGAGCAGTTCTTC. Translated: CASSRTSGDEQFF. The variable domain in full, completed from reference TRBV7-3 and TRBJ2-1, reads GAGVSQTPSNKVTEKGKYVELRCDPISGHTALYWYRQSLGQGPEFLIYFQGTGAADDSGLPNDRFFAVRPEGSVSTLKIQRTERGDSAVYLCASSRTSGDEQFFGPGTRLTVL.

For the CDR3, the DNA is TGTGCCAGCAGTAGCGGGACCTCCTACAATGAGCAGTTCTTC. Amino acids: CASSSGTSYNEQFF. This sequence joins TRBV2 and TRBJ2-1; TRBD2 aligns across 7 bases. The CDR3 loop spans 14 amino acids. V was pared by 5 bases and J by 0 bases, with 1 base of the junction left unmatched. The V gene's germline CDR1 is SNHLY and CDR2 FYNNEI.

The rearrangement links TRBV10-3 to TRBJ2-1, with TRBD2 matching over 13 bases. This CDR3 has 16 amino acids. Germline V gene data show CDR1 as ENHRY and CDR2 as SYGVKD. V trimming: 2 bases; J trimming: 5 bases; junction bases outside the gene matches: 3. CDR3 loop: CAISEPGTSGNNEQFF. In DNA, the CDR3 is TGTGCCATCAGTGAGCCCGGGACTAGCGGGAACAATGAGCAGTTCTTC.

CDR3: CASSSRTGGIDTQYF. The CDR3 DNA is TGTGCCAGCAGTTCCAGGACAGGGGGCATAGATACGCAGTATTTT. The gene calls are TRBV28 and TRBJ2-3; 11 bases match TRBD1. The junction had 5 bases not matched to a gene; V was cut back by 4 bases and J by 5 bases. Germline assignment: CDR1 MDHEN and CDR2 SYDVKM. The CDR3 is made up of 15 amino acids.

V is TRBV30 and J is TRBJ2-3; no definite D call. Germline V gene sequence: CDR1 GTSNPN, CDR2 SVGIG (reference sequence). This CDR3 is 12 amino acids long. Between the trimmed V and J ends, which lost 3 bases and 6 bases, there was a span of 10 bases. The CDR3 DNA follows: TGTGCCTGGAGACCGAACGCGGATACGCAGTATTTT. The encoded protein is CAWRPNADTQYF.

The chain uses TRBV9 and TRBJ1-1; D remains unclear. The CDR3 spans 14 residues. Trimming shortened V by 1 base and J by 7 bases, and 14 bases separated the two germline ends. The germline gives CDR1 SGDLS, CDR2 YYNGEE. CDR3 coding DNA: TGTGCCAGCAGCGTATCACAAACAAGTGGTGAAGCTTTCTTT. This sequence encodes CASSVSQTSGEAFF.

V usage is TRBV4-2 and J usage is TRBJ2-5; 7 bases are a match to TRBD1. Trimming took 1 base from V and 2 from J; bases not matched to a gene: 4. Germline CDR1 LGHNA, CDR2 YNFKEQ. This CDR3 is built from 15 residues. This CDR3 is CASSQGPGQQETQYF. DNA for the CDR3: TGTGCCAGCAGCCAAGGTCCGGGACAGCAAGAGACCCAGTACTTC.

V gene TRBV7-9 combines with J gene TRBJ2-1; 7 nucleotides line up with TRBD2. Losses at the gene ends were 1 base for V and 6 bases for J; bases not matched to a gene: 18. This CDR3 comprises 19 residues. In germline, CDR1 is SEHNR, CDR2 FQNEAQ (reference sequence). The CDR3 sequence is CASSLGTLRDYRKGNEQFF. CDR3 nucleotides: TGTGCCAGCAGCTTAGGAACGCTGAGGGACTATAGGAAAGGCAATGAGCAGTTCTTC.

The CDR3 DNA reads as TGCGCCAGCAGGGGGACAGGGTATAACACAGATACGCAGTATTTT. It specifies CASRGTGYNTDTQYF. The chain has TRBV5-1 and TRBJ2-3, with TRBD1 matching 9 bases. CDR3 length: 15 amino acids. Looked up from germline, CDR1 is SGHRS and CDR2 is YFSETQ. V shed 5 bases and J 2 bases; nucleotides not matched to a gene: 6.

This CDR3 is CASSPTGGWGDTQYF. Written as DNA, the CDR3 is TGTGCCAGCAGCCCGACAGGGGGTTGGGGAGATACGCAGTATTTT. The chain couples TRBV7-2 to TRBJ2-3, with 9 bases that match TRBD1. Per germline, CDR1 SGHTA and CDR2 FQGNSA. V shed 5 bases, J shed 5 bases, and the junction held 8 bases outside the gene matches. The CDR3 is 15 residues long.